These 26 T cell receptor beta chains came from one sample sequenced in a study of CXCR3-negative and CXCR3-positive naive CD8 T cells. Through 5' RACE with UMI labels, the TRB cDNA libraries were prepared. TCRdb derives one entry per CDR3 protein from the 5' RACE reads, leaving out DNA. The sample table includes about 130,000 distinct CDR3 sequences. Material: naive CXCR3- CD8+ T cells from blood. The subset is: CD45RO-CCR7+CD27+CD95- naive CD8+ T cells lacking CXCR3 (TNR3-). The receptors stem from a human donor in good health. Some clones in this sample may be carry-over from other donors' samples.

The chain has TRBV6-5 and TRBJ2-1; TCRdb selects TRBD2, and the lack of DNA leaves this call unchecked. Looked up from germline, CDR1 is MNHEY and CDR2 is SVGAGI. This CDR3 contains 15 residues. The CDR3 protein is CASSLTSGTYNEQFF.

V gene TRBV29-1 combines with J gene TRBJ1-4. The CDR3 has 15 amino acids. Germline V gene data show CDR1 as SQVTM and CDR2 as ANQGSEA. The CDR3 here is CSVEDDTAINEKLFF.

The rearrangement joins TRBV7-9 to TRBJ2-1; the D call from TCRdb, TRBD1, cannot be confirmed without DNA. The CDR3 spans 16 residues. Germline lookup yields CDR1 SEHNR and CDR2 FQNEAQ (reference sequence). This chain's CDR3 is CASSWDRTASYNEQFF.

J is TRBJ2-5 and V is TRBV30; TCRdb's assignment of TRBD2 cannot be checked, as there is no DNA. CDR3 length: 13 amino acids. The germline gives CDR1 GTSNPN, CDR2 SVGIG (reference sequence). CDR3 residues: CAWSVGSQETQYF.

The chain employs TRBV10-2 and TRBJ2-5; TCRdb lists TRBD2, though no DNA is available to test this call. The CDR3 has 16 amino acids. In germline, CDR1 is WSHSY, CDR2 SAAADI. The CDR3 sequence: CASSEFEREGRETQYF.

This chain uses TRBV20-1 with TRBJ2-5; TCRdb designates TRBD2, a call that cannot be tested without DNA. The CDR3 contains 16 residues. Germline V gene sequence: CDR1 DFQATT, CDR2 SNEGSKA (reference sequence). CDR3 loop: CSARDVLAGDQETQYF.

The chain joins TRBV6-6 to TRBJ1-2; TCRdb's assignment of TRBD1 cannot be checked, as there is no DNA. Germline CDR1 is MNHNY and CDR2 is SVGAGI (reference sequence). The CDR3 loop spans 17 amino acids. The CDR3 region is CASSYFSGGTGNYGYTF.

J is TRBJ2-7 and V is TRBV4-1. The germline V gene encodes CDR1 MGHRA and CDR2 YSYEKL. CDR3 length: 17 residues. CDR3 sequence: CASSQTHGPLGSYEQYF.

The rearrangement joins TRBV20-1 to TRBJ2-1; with no DNA, the TCRdb D assignment of TRBD2 cannot be verified. This CDR3 is 14 amino acids long. Germline V lookup: CDR1 DFQATT, CDR2 SNEGSKA (reference sequence). CDR3 residues: CSGSKADTYNEQFF.

The rearrangement joins TRBV3-1 to TRBJ2-5; without DNA, the TCRdb call of TRBD2 cannot be checked. The CDR3 has 19 residues. Germline V CDR1 and CDR2: LGHDT, YNNKEL (reference sequence). This CDR3 is CASSPPFGLAGAFWETQYF.

The chain links TRBV20-1 to TRBJ1-1; there is no DNA to check the TCRdb D call of TRBD1. CDR1 DFQATT and CDR2 SNEGSKA come from the germline V gene (reference sequence). This CDR3 has 14 amino acids. The CDR3 reads CSAWGDRGNTEAFF.

This rearrangement joins TRBV27 to TRBJ2-5. CDR1 and CDR2 from the germline V gene are MNHEY and SMNVEV (reference sequence). This CDR3 is built from 14 residues. CDR3 region: CASRVGGNQETQYF.

V usage is TRBV15 and J usage is TRBJ1-4; TCRdb calls TRBD1, which cannot be checked without DNA. CDR1 and CDR2 from the germline V gene are LNHNV and YYDKDF (reference sequence). The CDR3 is made up of 14 amino acids. The CDR3 sequence is CATSAGQGGEKLFF.

This rearrangement joins TRBV28 to TRBJ1-5; with no DNA, the TCRdb D assignment of TRBD1 cannot be verified. Germline V gene lookup returns CDR1 MDHEN and CDR2 SYDVKM. The CDR3 runs 16 residues. The CDR3 is CASSGPGQGFRQPQHF.

The chain recombines TRBV13 with TRBJ2-5; the D call of TRBD1 rests on TCRdb alone, since no DNA is present to check it. Germline V gene sequence: CDR1 PRHDT, CDR2 FYEKMQ (reference sequence). The CDR3 contains 14 residues. The CDR3 spells CASSQGRGKETQYF. Using reference TRBV13 and TRBJ2-5 for the parts outside the CDR3, the full variable domain is AAGVIQSPRHLIKEKRETATLKCYPIPRHDTVYWYQQGPGQDPQFLISFYEKMQSDKGSIPDRFSAQQFSDYHSELNMSSLELGDSALYFCASSQGRGKETQYFGPGTRLLVL.

The rearrangement links TRBV14 to TRBJ2-7. Germline CDR1 is SGHDN and CDR2 is FVKESK. The CDR3 runs 15 residues. The CDR3 here is CASSQEGRLYYEQYF.

This chain links TRBV6-2 or TRBV6-3 with TRBJ2-1; no DNA is available, so the TRBD2 call from TCRdb remains unchecked. The CDR3 extends over 20 amino acids. The germline gives CDR1 MNHEY, CDR2 SVGEGT. The CDR3 sequence: CASSYSRARTGALPYNEQFF.

The rearrangement links TRBV21-1 to TRBJ2-1; checking the TCRdb D call of TRBD1 is not possible without DNA. TRBV21-1 is a listed pseudogene. CDR3 size: 18 residues. This chain's CDR3 is CASSPRAPDRESVNEQFF.

The chain links TRBV4-3 to TRBJ2-7; TCRdb calls TRBD1, which cannot be checked without DNA. The CDR3 has 15 amino acids. Per the germline V gene, CDR1 is LGHNA and CDR2 is YSLEER. CDR3 amino acids: CASSETGTGGYEQYF.

V is TRBV12-3 or TRBV12-4 and J is TRBJ2-1; TCRdb designates TRBD2, a call that cannot be tested without DNA. This CDR3 has 19 residues. The CDR3 is CASRGRGEVPDSRYNEQFF.

V is TRBV20-1 and J is TRBJ1-5. Germline V gives CDR1 DFQATT, CDR2 SNEGSKA (reference sequence). The length of the CDR3 is 14 residues. The CDR3 loop is CSARDNNSNQPQHF.

The CDR3: CASSKGRQGAVTEAFF. This chain uses TRBV21-1 with TRBJ1-1; the TCRdb call, TRBD1, lacks DNA for checking. TRBV21-1 is assigned pseudogene status. The CDR3 is made up of 16 amino acids.

The J gene is TRBJ1-2, the V gene TRBV12-3 or TRBV12-4; without DNA, the TCRdb call of TRBD1 cannot be checked. The CDR3 is 13 amino acids. The CDR3 sequence is CAITGQGENGYTF.

The CDR3 reads CASSPILFTSGGPPGELFF. This chain joins TRBV7-2 and TRBJ2-2; the TCRdb call, TRBD2, lacks DNA for checking. Germline V CDR1 and CDR2: SGHTA, FQGNSA. The CDR3 runs to 19 residues.

This chain uses TRBV3-1 with TRBJ2-2; lacking DNA, the TRBD2 call made by TCRdb goes unchecked. Germline lookup yields CDR1 LGHDT and CDR2 YNNKEL (reference sequence). The CDR3 consists of 18 residues. The CDR3 is CASSQDRAHSPNTGELFF.

V is TRBV9 and J is TRBJ2-5; lacking DNA, the TRBD1 call made by TCRdb goes unchecked. The CDR3 spans 13 residues. CDR1 is SGDLS and CDR2 is YYNGEE in the germline V gene. This CDR3 reads CASSPGGQETQYF.